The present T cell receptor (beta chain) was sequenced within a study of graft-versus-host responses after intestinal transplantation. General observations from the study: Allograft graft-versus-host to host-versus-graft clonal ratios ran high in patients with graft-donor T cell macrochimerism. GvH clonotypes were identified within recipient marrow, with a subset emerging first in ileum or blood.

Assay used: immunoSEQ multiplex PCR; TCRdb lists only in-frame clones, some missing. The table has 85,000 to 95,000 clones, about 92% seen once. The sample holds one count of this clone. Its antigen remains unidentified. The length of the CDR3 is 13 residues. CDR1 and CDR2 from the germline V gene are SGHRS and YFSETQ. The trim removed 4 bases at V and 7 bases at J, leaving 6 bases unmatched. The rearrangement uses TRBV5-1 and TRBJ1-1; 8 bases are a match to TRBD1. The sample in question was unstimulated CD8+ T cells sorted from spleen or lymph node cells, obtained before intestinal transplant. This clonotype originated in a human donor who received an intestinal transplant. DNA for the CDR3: TGCGCCAGCAGCCCAGGACAGGGTGTTGAAGCTTTCTTT. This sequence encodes CASSPGQGVEAFF.